These 30 T cell receptor beta chains originate from one sample sequenced in a study of T cells in Graves' hyperthyroidism and ophthalmopathy. It was RNA transcripts that yielded the amplified TCR beta CDR3 regions. The primer set for the first-round RT-PCR of the TCR CDR3 was HTBI. One entry per CDR3 protein, called by TCRdb with MiXCR from the multiplex PCR reads. The table lists around 340,000 distinct CDR3 sequences, approximately 18% of them singletons. Sequencing used blood. The receptors were gathered from a woman in her twenties or thirties with Graves' hyperthyroidism that later progressed to Graves' ophthalmopathy.

In its sample, this clonotype was seen many times. The chain links TRBV20-1 to TRBJ1-5; no clear D. This CDR3 has 14 amino acids. Trimming shortened V by 1 base and J by 0 bases, and 7 bases separated the two germline ends. Per germline, CDR1 DFQATT and CDR2 SNEGSKA (reference sequence). Here the CDR3 DNA reads TGCAGTGCTAGAGCGGAGCTTAGCAATCAGCCCCAGCATTTT. The encoded protein is CSARAELSNQPQHF.

In this sample, this clonotype turned up many times. The J gene is TRBJ1-5, the V gene TRBV28; D gene ambiguous. This CDR3 contains 14 residues. Trimming stripped 2 bases from V and 3 bases from J, with 8 bases between. Per the germline V gene, CDR1 is MDHEN and CDR2 is SYDVKM. The CDR3 DNA is TGTGCCAGCAGTTTAGGAGCAATCAATCAGCCCCAGCATTTT. Translated, it gives CASSLGAINQPQHF.

The genes are TRBV19 and TRBJ2-2, with 8 bases matching TRBD1. V lost 8 bases to trimming and J lost 6 bases; unmatched junction nucleotides: 17. There are 17 residues in the CDR3. Germline values: CDR1 LNHDA, CDR2 SQIVND (reference sequence). The chain's CDR3 is CASFEGPDRVYPGELFF. The DNA for the CDR3 is TGTGCCAGTTTCGAGGGACCGGACAGGGTGTATCCCGGGGAGCTGTTTTTT.

This clonotype was detected a few times. This sequence joins TRBV28 and TRBJ1-5; tentative D call: TRBD1 (5 bases). Germline CDR1 is MDHEN and CDR2 is SYDVKM. Trimming left V 8 bases short and J 7 bases short, with 24 bases between. This CDR3 is built from 16 residues. This CDR3 reads CASRAPSRVGRQPQHF. The DNA of the CDR3 is TGTGCCAGCCGTGCCCCATCCAGGGTTGGACGACAGCCCCAGCATTTT.

This clonotype appeared a few times. The J gene is TRBJ1-1, the V gene TRBV27; D is ambiguous. Germline lookup yields CDR1 MNHEY and CDR2 SMNVEV (reference sequence). With 6 bases removed from V and 2 bases from J, the gap between germline ends came to 13 bases. The CDR3 consists of 14 residues. The CDR3 region has the DNA TGTGCCAGCAGGCAAAAAGTAGGAAACACTGAAGCTTTCTTT. Its translation is CASRQKVGNTEAFF.

V and J are TRBV6-6 and TRBJ2-1, with no clear D. CDR3 size: 13 residues. Germline V lookup: CDR1 MNHNY, CDR2 SVGAGI (reference sequence). V lost 0 bases, J lost 10 bases, and 10 bases lay in between. CDR3 protein: CASSYSNRREQFF. CDR3 DNA sequence: TGTGCCAGCAGTTACTCGAATCGTCGGGAGCAGTTCTTC.

V usage is TRBV25-1 and J usage is TRBJ2-1; 7 nucleotides align to TRBD2. Germline CDR1 MGHDK, CDR2 SYGVNS. This CDR3 contains 15 residues. Trimming took 4 bases from V and 4 from J; bases not matched to a gene: 7. The CDR3 DNA is TGTGCCAGCAGTGCCTGGACTAGTCTGTACAATGAGCAGTTCTTC. Its translation: CASSAWTSLYNEQFF. Supplemented by reference TRBV25-1 and TRBJ2-1, the full variable domain reads EADIYQTPRYLVIGTGKKITLECSQTMGHDKMYWYQQDPGMELHLIHYSYGVNSTEKGDLSSESTVSRIRTEHFPLTLESARPSHTSQYLCASSAWTSLYNEQFFGPGTRLTVL.

The rearrangement uses TRBV7-2 and TRBJ1-2; D is undetermined. V was clipped by 5 bases and J by 4 bases, with 14 bases between them. This CDR3 contains 14 residues. Germline V gene sequence: CDR1 SGHTA, CDR2 FQGNSA. In DNA, the CDR3 is TGTGCCAGCAGCCCCCCGGGCTCCCTCTATGGCTACACCTTC. Residues: CASSPPGSLYGYTF.

The sample holds a few counts of this clonotype. This chain connects TRBV5-1 to TRBJ2-5; 9 positions match TRBD1. CDR1 is SGHRS, CDR2 YFSETQ, per germline. V lost 5 bases, J lost 3 bases, and 5 bases stayed unmatched. The CDR3 has 14 residues. CDR3 protein: CASSRDRVEETQYF. CDR3 nucleotides: TGCGCCAGCAGTCGGGACAGGGTTGAAGAGACCCAGTACTTC.

Only a few counts were recorded for this clonotype. DNA of the CDR3: TGTGCCAGCAGCCCACCTAGCGGGGGGTACGAGCAGTACTTC. This sequence encodes CASSPPSGGYEQYF. The chain uses TRBV3-1 and TRBJ2-7, with TRBD2 matching over 11 bases. The ends lost 4 bases at V and 4 bases at J; junction bases unmatched: 3. The CDR3 contains 14 residues. Per germline, CDR1 LGHDT and CDR2 YNNKEL (reference sequence).

This clonotype was picked up many times. The chain couples TRBV6-5 to TRBJ1-1; a weak D match, TRBD1 (6 bases). V shed 2 bases and J shed 6 bases, with 13 bases lying between them. This CDR3 comprises 14 residues. Per germline, CDR1 MNHEY and CDR2 SVGAGI. CDR3 DNA sequence: TGTGCCAGCAGTTACATGGAGGGGACATCTGAAGCTTTCTTT. Amino acids: CASSYMEGTSEAFF.

This clonotype appeared a few times. The rearrangement joins TRBV25-1 to TRBJ1-2, with unresolved D. Trimming left V 3 bases short and J 5 bases short, with 7 bases between. The germline V gene encodes CDR1 MGHDK and CDR2 SYGVNS. The CDR3 loop spans 12 amino acids. CDR3 DNA sequence: TGTGCCAGCAGTGACGAAGGATATGGCTACACCTTC. Translated, it gives CASSDEGYGYTF.

The chain couples TRBV11-1 to TRBJ2-3, with D perhaps assigned TRBD1 or TRBD2 (5 bases each). The CDR3 covers 16 residues. Germline V gene lookup returns CDR1 SGHAT and CDR2 FQDESV (reference sequence). The V end lost 3 bases, the J end lost 6 bases, and 19 bases lay between the germline ends. The chain's CDR3 is CASSLWRTYGIDTQYF. The CDR3 nucleotides read TGTGCCAGCAGCTTGTGGAGGACATATGGTATCGATACGCAGTATTTT.

The gene calls are TRBV6-1 and TRBJ1-1; no firm D call. This CDR3 comprises 13 residues. V dropped 5 bases and J dropped 4 bases, with 11 bases sitting between them. Germline CDR1 and CDR2: MNHNS and SASEGT. The CDR3 protein is CASSPQWATEAFF. The CDR3 DNA is TGTGCCAGCAGTCCCCAGTGGGCCACTGAAGCTTTCTTT.

In its sample, this clonotype was seen many times. The chain carries TRBV2 and TRBJ2-2, with 8 bases aligning to TRBD2. The trim removed 8 bases at V and 6 bases at J, leaving 11 bases unmatched. Germline-derived CDR1 and CDR2 are SNHLY and FYNNEI. The length of the CDR3 is 15 residues. CDR3 coding DNA: TGTGCCAGCCACGACCCGGGACTAGACTCCGGGGAGCTGTTTTTT. It encodes CASHDPGLDSGELFF.

This clonotype was detected many times. For the CDR3, the DNA is TGTGCCAGCAGCGTAGCTAGCGGGACCTCCTACGAGCAGTACTTC. Protein product: CASSVASGTSYEQYF. This chain connects TRBV9 to TRBJ2-7; 9 bases are shared with TRBD2. This CDR3 region has 15 residues. V trimming: 0 bases; J trimming: 0 bases; junction bases outside the gene matches: 1. Per germline, CDR1 SGDLS and CDR2 YYNGEE.

Turning to this clonotype: This may stem from a read error, because a much larger clone lies one nucleotide away. This chain connects TRBV19 to TRBJ1-6; a weak D match, TRBD1 (6 bases). This CDR3 has 15 residues. The germline CDR1 and CDR2 sequences are LNHDA and SQIVND (reference sequence). The CDR3 DNA reads TGTGCCAGTAGTATTACGTCCGGGGGACATTCACCCCCCCACTTT. Protein product: CASSITSGGHSPPHF.

This clonotype was counted at least ten times. The V call is TRBV28, the J call TRBJ1-1; 8 bases are shared with TRBD1. Germline V gives CDR1 MDHEN, CDR2 SYDVKM. The ends lost 6 bases at V and 0 bases at J; junction bases unmatched: 21. The length of the CDR3 is 20 residues. CDR3 bases: TGTGCCAGCAGCCCTGGGTTTGGGGCAGGGGGCAAGTTGATGAACACTGAAGCTTTCTTT. Its translation is CASSPGFGAGGKLMNTEAFF.

This clonotype was recorded many times. V is TRBV5-1 and J is TRBJ2-5; tentatively, D is TRBD2 (6 bases). Germline V gives CDR1 SGHRS, CDR2 YFSETQ. The CDR3 spans 15 residues. Trimming shortened V by 2 bases and J by 5 bases, and 16 bases separated the two germline ends. The CDR3 region has the DNA TGCGCCAGCAGCTTCTCGGCAGGGACTCAGGAGACCCAGTACTTC. The encoded protein is CASSFSAGTQETQYF.

This chain joins TRBV25-1 and TRBJ2-1; 7 bases are shared with TRBD1. After removal of 5 bases from V and 0 bases from J, the junction contained 7 bases not matched to a gene. This CDR3 contains 16 residues. CDR1 is MGHDK and CDR2 is SYGVNS in the germline V gene. In DNA form, the CDR3 reads TGTGCCAGCAGTCACCACAGGGGAAGCTCCTACAATGAGCAGTTCTTC. Translation gives CASSHHRGSSYNEQFF. Looking up the rest from reference TRBV25-1 and TRBJ2-1 gives the full variable domain: EADIYQTPRYLVIGTGKKITLECSQTMGHDKMYWYQQDPGMELHLIHYSYGVNSTEKGDLSSESTVSRIRTEHFPLTLESARPSHTSQYLCASSHHRGSSYNEQFFGPGTRLTVL.

The chain is built from TRBV7-9 and TRBJ1-4; D gene unclear. The CDR3 runs to 13 residues. Deletions cut 1 base from V and 8 bases from J, with 8 bases between. Germline CDR1 and CDR2: SEHNR and FQNEAQ (reference sequence). DNA for the CDR3: TGTGCCAGCAGCTTAGGGTTTTTCGAAAAACTGTTTTTT. Amino acid sequence: CASSLGFFEKLFF.

This clonotype came up many times. The DNA for the CDR3 is TGCAGTGCTACTTCGGGGTATGACACTGAAGCTTTCTTT. Translation: CSATSGYDTEAFF. The chain joins TRBV20-1 to TRBJ1-1; the D is unclear. This CDR3 is built from 13 residues. V was trimmed by 4 bases and J by 3 bases, leaving 12 bases between them. Germline V lookup: CDR1 DFQATT, CDR2 SNEGSKA (reference sequence).

There are many counts of this clonotype. The V call is TRBV7-9, the J call TRBJ1-1; no reliable D call. Germline CDR1 SEHNR, CDR2 FQNEAQ (reference sequence). Trimming removed 2 bases at V and 2 bases at J, with 9 bases between. The CDR3 loop spans 14 amino acids. DNA of the CDR3: TGTGCCAGCAGCTTAAAACGGATAAACACTGAAGCTTTCTTT. Translation gives CASSLKRINTEAFF.

This clonotype was seen a few times. Here the CDR3 DNA reads TGTGCCTGGAATGACAGGGCCGGGAAGTCGGCCCTCCACTTT. Its translation is CAWNDRAGKSALHF. The chain is built from TRBV30 and TRBJ1-6; the match to TRBD1 covers 7 bases. V lost 4 bases to trimming and J lost 14 bases; unmatched junction nucleotides: 14. The CDR3 has 14 residues. Germline V gene sequence: CDR1 GTSNPN, CDR2 SVGIG (reference sequence).

This clonotype was counted many times. V usage is TRBV12-3 or TRBV12-4 and J usage is TRBJ2-4; the D gene is possibly TRBD1 (5 bases). Trimming pared 4 bases from V and 1 base from J, leaving 11 bases between. There are 15 residues in the CDR3. The CDR3 nucleotides read TGTGCCAGCAGTTGGTTAGGGGTCGCCAAAAACATTCAGTACTTC. Its translation is CASSWLGVAKNIQYF.

This chain joins TRBV27 and TRBJ2-7; D tentatively reads TRBD1 or TRBD2 (5 bases each). CDR3 size: 17 residues. The germline gives CDR1 MNHEY, CDR2 SMNVEV (reference sequence). V was cut by 4 bases and J by 3 bases, with 22 bases left in between. The CDR3 loop is CASSSFRDGGGIYEQYF. CDR3 sequence (DNA): TGTGCCAGCAGTTCCTTCCGGGACGGTGGGGGAATCTACGAGCAGTACTTC.

This clonotype was observed many times. This rearrangement joins TRBV27 to TRBJ1-2; TRBD1 matches at 8 bases. V trimming: 9 bases; J trimming: 8 bases; junction bases outside the gene matches: 8. The CDR3 spans 12 residues. The V gene's germline CDR1 is MNHEY and CDR2 SMNVEV (reference sequence). CDR3 protein: CASRTGSKGYTF. The CDR3 nucleotides read TGTGCCAGTCGGACAGGGTCCAAGGGCTACACCTTC.

This clonotype was seen repeatedly, ten times or more. The chain uses TRBV19 and TRBJ2-2; possibly TRBD1 for D (5 bases). The CDR3 runs to 14 residues. The V end lost 3 bases, the J end lost 1 base, and 6 bases lay between the germline ends. The germline V gene encodes CDR1 LNHDA and CDR2 SQIVND (reference sequence). The CDR3 nucleotides are TGTGCCAGTAGTATCGGACAGAACACCGGGGAGCTGTTTTTT. Its translation is CASSIGQNTGELFF.

The genes are TRBV11-2 and TRBJ2-2, with 7 bases that match TRBD2. V trimming: 1 base; J trimming: 0 bases; junction bases outside the gene matches: 2. This CDR3 region has 16 residues. Looked up from germline, CDR1 is SGHAT and CDR2 is FQNNGV. The CDR3, as DNA: TGTGCCAGCAGCTTAGTAGCGGGCTCGAACACCGGGGAGCTGTTTTTT. Its protein is CASSLVAGSNTGELFF.

The rearrangement joins TRBV4-2 to TRBJ2-3; no clear D. Germline V gene data show CDR1 as LGHNA and CDR2 as YNFKEQ. Trimming took 0 bases from V and 2 from J, leaving 6 bases between them. The CDR3 extends over 14 amino acids. In DNA form, the CDR3 reads TGTGCCAGCAGCCAAGATCACAACACAGATACGCAGTATTTT. It is translated as CASSQDHNTDTQYF.